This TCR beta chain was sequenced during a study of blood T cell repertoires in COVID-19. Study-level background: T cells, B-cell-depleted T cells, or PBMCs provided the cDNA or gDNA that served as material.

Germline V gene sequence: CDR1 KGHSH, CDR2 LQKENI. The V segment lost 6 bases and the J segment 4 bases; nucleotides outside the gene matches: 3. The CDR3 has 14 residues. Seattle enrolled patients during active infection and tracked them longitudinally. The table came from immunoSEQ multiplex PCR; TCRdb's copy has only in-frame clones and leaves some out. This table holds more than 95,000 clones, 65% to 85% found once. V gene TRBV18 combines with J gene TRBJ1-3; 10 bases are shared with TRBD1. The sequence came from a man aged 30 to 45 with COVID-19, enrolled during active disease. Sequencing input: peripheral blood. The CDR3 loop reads CASSGTGDGNTIYF. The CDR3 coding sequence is TGTGCCAGCTCCGGGACAGGGGACGGAAACACCATATATTTT.